Sequencing of this TCR beta chain was carried out in a study of response to subunit inactivated influenza vaccine. Germline V gives CDR1 SGHNT, CDR2 YYREEE (reference sequence). Trimming pared 4 bases from V and 0 bases from J, leaving 14 bases between. This CDR3 region has 15 residues. TCRdb re-called the RT-PCR reads with MiXCR, one entry per CDR3 protein. This table has about 540,000 distinct CDR3 sequences, around 21% appearing once. This sample was also put to use in a study of T cells expressing NK-cell markers. That paper adds: Libraries used 5'RACE template switching adding universal primer site and UMIs. These same clonotypes (in several donors) also led the CD3+CD56-NKG2C+ fraction.

The sequenced sample was CD4+ T cells sorted from PBMCs, obtained 11 to 12 days after vaccination. The clonotype originates from a man aged 50 to 60 who received an inactivated influenza vaccine. The chain employs TRBV5-4 and TRBJ2-7; maybe TRBD2 (6 bases). CDR3 nucleotide sequence: TGTGCCAGCAGCAAGGGGACTTCGAGCTCCTACGAGCAGTACTTC. This encodes CASSKGTSSSYEQYF.